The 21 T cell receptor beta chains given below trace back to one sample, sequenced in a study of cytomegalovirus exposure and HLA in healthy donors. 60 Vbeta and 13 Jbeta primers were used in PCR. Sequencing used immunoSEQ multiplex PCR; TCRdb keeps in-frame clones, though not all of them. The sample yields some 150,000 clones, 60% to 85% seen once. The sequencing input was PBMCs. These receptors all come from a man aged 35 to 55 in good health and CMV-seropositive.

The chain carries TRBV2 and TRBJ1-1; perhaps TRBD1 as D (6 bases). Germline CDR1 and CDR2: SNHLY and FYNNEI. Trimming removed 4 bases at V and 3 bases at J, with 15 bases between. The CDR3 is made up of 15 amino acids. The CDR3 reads CASSVPGEPHTEAFF. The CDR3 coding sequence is TGTGCCAGCAGTGTACCAGGGGAGCCCCACACTGAAGCTTTCTTT.

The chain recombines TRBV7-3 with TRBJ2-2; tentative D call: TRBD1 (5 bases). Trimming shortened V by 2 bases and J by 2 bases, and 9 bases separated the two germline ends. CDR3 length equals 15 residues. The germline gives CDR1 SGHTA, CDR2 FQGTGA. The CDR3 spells CASSLSTVNTGELFF. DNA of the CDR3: TGTGCCAGCAGCTTATCGACAGTCAACACCGGGGAGCTGTTTTTT.

CDR3 DNA: TGCGCCAGCAGCTTGGGACCGGAGAATCAGCCCCAGCATTTT. Residues: CASSLGPENQPQHF. The V and J genes are TRBV5-1 and TRBJ1-5; no firm D call. Germline CDR1 is SGHRS and CDR2 is YFSETQ. The CDR3 is 14 residues long. Trimming cost V 0 bases and J 4 bases, with 8 bases left between them.

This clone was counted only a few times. The chain's CDR3 is CASSKMRRWISGRGPSSYEQYF. For the CDR3, the DNA is TGTGCCAGCAGCAAAATGAGGAGGTGGATTAGCGGGAGAGGACCCTCCTCCTACGAGCAGTACTTC. This chain uses TRBV21-1 with TRBJ2-7; TRBD2, as called in the table, went unchecked against the DNA. TRBV21-1 constitutes a pseudogene. The CDR3 has 22 residues.

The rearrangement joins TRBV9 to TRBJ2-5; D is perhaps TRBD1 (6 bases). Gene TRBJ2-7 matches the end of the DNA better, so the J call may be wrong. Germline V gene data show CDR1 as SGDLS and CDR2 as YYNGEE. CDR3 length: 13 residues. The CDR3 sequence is CASDDRTCYEQYF. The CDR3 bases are TGTGCCAGCGACGACAGGACGTGCTACGAGCAGTACTTC.

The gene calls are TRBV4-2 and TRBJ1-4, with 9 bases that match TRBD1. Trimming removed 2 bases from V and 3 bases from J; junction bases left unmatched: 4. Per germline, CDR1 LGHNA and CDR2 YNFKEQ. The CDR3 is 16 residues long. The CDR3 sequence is CASSQPDRGSNEKLFF. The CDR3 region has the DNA TGTGCCAGCAGCCAACCGGACAGGGGATCTAATGAAAAACTGTTTTTT.

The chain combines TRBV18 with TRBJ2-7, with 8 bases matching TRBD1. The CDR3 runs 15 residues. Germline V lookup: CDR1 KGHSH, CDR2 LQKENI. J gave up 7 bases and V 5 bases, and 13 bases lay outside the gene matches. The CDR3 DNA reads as TGTGCCAGCTCAACGCAGGGGGCGCGTGCGTGGGAGCAGTACTTC. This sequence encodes CASSTQGARAWEQYF.

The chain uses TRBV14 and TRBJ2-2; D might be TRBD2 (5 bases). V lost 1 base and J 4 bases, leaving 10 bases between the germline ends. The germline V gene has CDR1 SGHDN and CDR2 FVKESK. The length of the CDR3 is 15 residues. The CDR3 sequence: CASSQVLAGTGELFF. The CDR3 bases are TGTGCCAGCAGCCAAGTTTTGGCGGGCACCGGGGAGCTGTTTTTT. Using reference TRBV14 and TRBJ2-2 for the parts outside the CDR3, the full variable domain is EAGVTQFPSHSVIEKGQTVTLRCDPISGHDNLYWYRRVMGKEIKFLLHFVKESKQDESGMPNNRFLAERTGGTYSTLKVQPAELEDSGVYFCASSQVLAGTGELFFGEGSRLTVL.

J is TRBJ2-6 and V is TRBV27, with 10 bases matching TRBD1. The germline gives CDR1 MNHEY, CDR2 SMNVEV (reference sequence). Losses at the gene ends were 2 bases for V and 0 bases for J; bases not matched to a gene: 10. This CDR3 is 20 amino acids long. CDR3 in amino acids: CASSLGDRGFHLSGANVLTF. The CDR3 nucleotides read TGTGCCAGCAGTTTAGGGGACAGGGGCTTTCATCTCTCTGGGGCCAACGTCCTGACTTTC.

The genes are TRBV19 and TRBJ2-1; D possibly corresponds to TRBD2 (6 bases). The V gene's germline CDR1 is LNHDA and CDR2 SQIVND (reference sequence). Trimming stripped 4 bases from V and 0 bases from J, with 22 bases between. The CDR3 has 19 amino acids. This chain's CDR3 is CASSNSLQGGDSSYNEQFF. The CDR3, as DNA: TGTGCCAGTAGTAACTCCCTTCAGGGAGGCGACAGCTCCTACAATGAGCAGTTCTTC.

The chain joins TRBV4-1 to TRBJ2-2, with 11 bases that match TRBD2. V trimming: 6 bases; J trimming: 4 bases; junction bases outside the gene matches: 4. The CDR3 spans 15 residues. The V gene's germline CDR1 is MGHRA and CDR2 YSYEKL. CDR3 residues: CASRRLAGPTGELFF. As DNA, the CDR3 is TGCGCCAGCAGGCGACTAGCGGGACCCACCGGGGAGCTGTTTTTT.

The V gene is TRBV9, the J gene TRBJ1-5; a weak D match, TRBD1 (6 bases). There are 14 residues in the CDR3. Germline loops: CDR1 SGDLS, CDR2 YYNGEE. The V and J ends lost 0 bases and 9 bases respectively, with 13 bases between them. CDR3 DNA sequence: TGTGCCAGCAGCGTAGATCCAGGGGTTGGGCCCCAGCATTTT. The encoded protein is CASSVDPGVGPQHF.

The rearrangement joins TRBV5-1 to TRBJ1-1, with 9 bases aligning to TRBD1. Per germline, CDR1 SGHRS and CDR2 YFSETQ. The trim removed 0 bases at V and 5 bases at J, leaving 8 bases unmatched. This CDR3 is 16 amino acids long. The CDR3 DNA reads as TGCGCCAGCAGCTTGGAGTACAGGGGGCGAAGGACTGAAGCTTTCTTT. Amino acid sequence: CASSLEYRGRRTEAFF.

CDR3 sequence: CASSQAGLLVDTQYF. CDR3 nucleotides: TGTGCCAGCAGCCAAGCGGGACTACTCGTGGATACGCAGTATTTT. The chain carries TRBV14 and TRBJ2-3, with TRBD2 matching over 7 bases. The germline V gene encodes CDR1 SGHDN and CDR2 FVKESK. The junction had 7 bases not matched to a gene; V was cut back by 1 base and J by 6 bases. The CDR3 contains 15 residues.

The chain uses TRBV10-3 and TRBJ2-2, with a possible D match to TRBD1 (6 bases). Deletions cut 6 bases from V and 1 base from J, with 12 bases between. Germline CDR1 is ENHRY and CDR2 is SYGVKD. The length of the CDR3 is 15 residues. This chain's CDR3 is CAISEPGQNTGELFF. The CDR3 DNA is TGTGCCATCAGCGAACCGGGACAGAACACCGGGGAGCTGTTTTTT.

The CDR3, as DNA: TGTGCCAGCAGTGAAGGGCCAATACCCACAGATACGCAGTATTTT. Translated: CASSEGPIPTDTQYF. This rearrangement joins TRBV6-1 to TRBJ2-3, with unresolved D. The CDR3 runs 15 residues. The germline CDR1 and CDR2 sequences are MNHNS and SASEGT. Trimming took off 1 base at V and 2 bases at J, with 10 bases between the two ends.

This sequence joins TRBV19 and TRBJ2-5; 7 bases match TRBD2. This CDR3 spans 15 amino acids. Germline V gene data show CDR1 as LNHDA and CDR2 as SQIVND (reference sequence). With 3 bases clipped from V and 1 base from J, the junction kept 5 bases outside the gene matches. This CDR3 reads CASSISRGVQETQYF. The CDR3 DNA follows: TGTGCCAGTAGTATCTCCCGGGGGGTCCAAGAGACCCAGTACTTC.

The CDR3 DNA reads TGTGCCAGCAGTGAACGGTACAGGGGGCTGGGTCAGCCCCAGCATTTT. Translation gives CASSERYRGLGQPQHF. The chain uses TRBV6-1 and TRBJ1-5; TRBD1 matches 9 bases. The CDR3 covers 16 residues. The V and J ends lost 2 bases and 6 bases, in that order; junction bases with no gene match: 8. Germline values: CDR1 MNHNS, CDR2 SASEGT.

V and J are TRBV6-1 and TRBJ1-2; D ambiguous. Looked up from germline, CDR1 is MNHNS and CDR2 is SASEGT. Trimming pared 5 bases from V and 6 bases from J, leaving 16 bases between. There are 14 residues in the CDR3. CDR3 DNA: TGTGCCAGCAGTTTGTTAGCGGGCGTACATGGCTACACCTTC. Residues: CASSLLAGVHGYTF.

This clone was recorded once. The CDR3 coding sequence is TGTGCCAGCAGTCAAGGGCTAGCGGGACTTCAAGAGACCCAGTACTTC. This encodes CASSQGLAGLQETQYF. This chain connects TRBV27 to TRBJ2-5; 9 nucleotides match TRBD2. Germline CDR1 reads MNHEY; CDR2 reads SMNVEV (reference sequence). This CDR3 is built from 16 residues. V lost 5 bases, J lost 2 bases, and 9 bases stayed unmatched.

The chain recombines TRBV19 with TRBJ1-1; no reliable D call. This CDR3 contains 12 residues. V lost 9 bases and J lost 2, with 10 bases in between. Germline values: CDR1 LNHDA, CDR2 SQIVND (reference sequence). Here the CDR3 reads CASRTQNTEAFF. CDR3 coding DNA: TGTGCCAGCAGAACCCAAAACACTGAAGCTTTCTTT.